This T cell receptor (beta chain) is drawn from a study of shared clonotypes between healthy human individuals. Study-level information: CD4 naive and CD4 memory each took three plates per donor, while CD8 naive took two and CD8 memory one.

Donors were Caucasian adults residing in Nashville, Tennessee, USA. From CD4+ cells came CD45RA+ naive and CD45RA-negative memory subsets. The ends lost 6 bases at V and 3 bases at J; junction bases unmatched: 7. The germline V gene has CDR1 SQVTM and CDR2 ANQGSEA. This CDR3 spans 14 amino acids. Points on this clone: What it binds is not known.

Study-level results: Against clonotypes common to all four donors, non-shared ones had lower generation probabilities.

Only in-frame clones appear in the TCRdb table, and some are missing; sequencing was by immunoSEQ multiplex PCR. Counted here are about 670,000 clones, around 72% occurring once; the ten biggest clones make up approximately 1.8%. This sequence originates from a woman aged 30 to 39 in good health. Sequenced input: memory CD4+ T cells sorted from blood. The subset denotes: CD45RA-negative fraction. The rearrangement uses TRBV29-1 and TRBJ1-5; the match to TRBD1 covers 8 bases. CDR3 residues: CSVTAGGYNQPQHF. The CDR3 DNA reads as TGCAGCGTGACCGCAGGGGGCTACAATCAGCCCCAGCATTTT.